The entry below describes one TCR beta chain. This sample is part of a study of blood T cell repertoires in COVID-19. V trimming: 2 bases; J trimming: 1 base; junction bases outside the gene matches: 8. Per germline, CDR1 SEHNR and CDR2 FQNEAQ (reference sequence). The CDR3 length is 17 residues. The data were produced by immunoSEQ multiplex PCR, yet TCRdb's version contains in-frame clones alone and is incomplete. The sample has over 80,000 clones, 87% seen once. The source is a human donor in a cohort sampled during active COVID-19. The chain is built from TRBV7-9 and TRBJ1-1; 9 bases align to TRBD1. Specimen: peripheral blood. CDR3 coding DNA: TGTGCCAGCAGCTTAACATGGGGACAGGGCAAGAACACTGAAGCTTTCTTT. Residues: CASSLTWGQGKNTEAFF.